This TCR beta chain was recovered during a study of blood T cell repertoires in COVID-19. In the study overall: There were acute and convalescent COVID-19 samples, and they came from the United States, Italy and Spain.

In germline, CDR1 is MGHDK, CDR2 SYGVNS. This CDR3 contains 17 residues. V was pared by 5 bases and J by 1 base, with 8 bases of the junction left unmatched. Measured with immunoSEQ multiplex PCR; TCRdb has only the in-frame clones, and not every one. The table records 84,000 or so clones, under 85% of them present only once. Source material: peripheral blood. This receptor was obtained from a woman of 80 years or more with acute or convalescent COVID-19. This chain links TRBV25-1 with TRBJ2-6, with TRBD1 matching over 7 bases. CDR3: CASSPKQGLSGANVLTF. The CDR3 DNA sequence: TGTGCCAGCAGTCCTAAACAGGGGCTGTCTGGGGCCAACGTCCTGACTTTC.